This passage covers 13 T cell receptor beta chains from one sample sequenced in a study of T cells after yellow fever vaccination. TCRdb re-derived calls from the 5' RACE reads in MiXCR, one entry per CDR3 protein. Here the sample spans approximately 510,000 distinct CDR3 sequences, 21% being singletons. The input for sequencing was PBMCs, taken 20 to 25 days after the first yellow fever vaccination. These receptors were taken from a man aged 18 to 35 who received the YFV17D yellow fever vaccine.

CDR3 region: CASSSSGALKETQYF. The DNA of the CDR3 is TGTGCCAGCAGCTCCAGCGGGGCATTAAAAGAGACCCAGTACTTC. The chain is built from TRBV7-9 and TRBJ2-5; 7 bases map to TRBD2. This CDR3 has 15 residues. Per the germline V gene, CDR1 is SEHNR and CDR2 is FQNEAQ (reference sequence). V shed 4 bases, J shed 3 bases, and the junction held 8 bases outside the gene matches.

The V call is TRBV3-1, the J call TRBJ2-3; D is ambiguous. The V gene's germline CDR1 is LGHDT and CDR2 YNNKEL (reference sequence). V was cut by 0 bases and J by 6 bases, with 13 bases left in between. The CDR3 runs 15 residues. The CDR3 region has the DNA TGTGCCAGCAGCCAAGATCCCCGACCGACCGATACGCAGTATTTT. Amino acid sequence: CASSQDPRPTDTQYF.

This clonotype was observed a few times. The chain couples TRBV7-9 to TRBJ2-7, with D possibly being TRBD2 (5 bases). The germline CDR1 and CDR2 sequences are SEHNR and FQNEAQ (reference sequence). This CDR3 has 12 residues. V lost 4 bases, J lost 6 bases, and 10 bases lay in between. CDR3 sequence reads: CASSSVGSEQYV. CDR3 sequence (DNA): TGTGCCAGCAGCTCCGTTGGGAGCGAGCAGTACGTC.

This clonotype was seen once. This chain links TRBV5-1 with TRBJ2-7; weak D call: TRBD2 (5 bases). The CDR3 loop spans 15 amino acids. Germline values: CDR1 SGHRS, CDR2 YFSETQ. V lost 6 bases to trimming and J lost 3 bases, with 19 bases between them. The CDR3 DNA sequence: TGCGCCAGCACCCGGGGAGATCCGAACGACTACGAGCAGTACTTC. Its protein is CASTRGDPNDYEQYF. Full variable domain (outside the CDR3, taken from reference TRBV5-1 and TRBJ2-7): KAGVTQTPRYLIKTRGQQVTLSCSPISGHRSVSWYQQTPGQGLQFLFEYFSETQRNKGNFPGRFSGRQFSNSRSEMNVSTLELGDSALYLCASTRGDPNDYEQYFGPGTRLTVT.

This chain links TRBV5-1 with TRBJ2-2, with unresolved D. The CDR3 has 13 residues. V was pared by 5 bases and J by 5 bases, with 10 bases between. Germline V gives CDR1 SGHRS, CDR2 YFSETQ. The CDR3 loop reads CASRPIGTGELFF. The DNA of the CDR3 is TGCGCCAGCAGGCCTATAGGGACCGGGGAGCTGTTTTTT. The complete variable domain, with remaining parts taken from reference TRBV5-1 and TRBJ2-2, reads KAGVTQTPRYLIKTRGQQVTLSCSPISGHRSVSWYQQTPGQGLQFLFEYFSETQRNKGNFPGRFSGRQFSNSRSEMNVSTLELGDSALYLCASRPIGTGELFFGEGSRLTVL.

For this clonotype: One end of the junction fails to match germline, which may point to a read error. The chain employs TRBV5-1 and TRBJ2-1, with D tentatively TRBD1 (6 bases). The germline V gene encodes CDR1 SGHRS and CDR2 YFSETQ. This CDR3 contains 15 residues. The CDR3 region has the DNA TGCGCCAGCAGGCGGCTGGGGGCCTCCTACAATGTGCAGTTCTTC. Translated, it gives CASRRLGASYNVQFF.

This clonotype was recorded a few times. This chain uses TRBV7-9 with TRBJ1-2; D is unclear. The CDR3 loop spans 15 amino acids. Between the trimmed V and J ends, which lost 0 bases and 1 base, there was a span of 9 bases. Per the germline V gene, CDR1 is SEHNR and CDR2 is FQNEAQ (reference sequence). The CDR3 spells CASSLAGPINYGYTF. CDR3 in DNA: TGTGCCAGCAGCTTAGCAGGGCCCATTAACTATGGCTACACCTTC.

This clonotype was seen repeatedly, ten times or more. V is TRBV7-3 and J is TRBJ2-7, with 9 bases identical to TRBD1. The J segment lost 2 bases and the V segment lost 3 bases, leaving 2 bases of the junction unmatched. This CDR3 contains 14 residues. CDR1 and CDR2 from the germline V gene are SGHTA and FQGTGA. The CDR3 sequence: CASSFRDRAYEQYF. The CDR3 bases are TGTGCCAGCAGCTTTAGGGACAGGGCCTACGAGCAGTACTTC.

This clonotype was observed at least ten times. The V gene is TRBV6-4, the J gene TRBJ1-4; 8 bases map to TRBD1. This CDR3 spans 14 amino acids. Germline V gene data show CDR1 as MRHNA and CDR2 as SNTAGT. V lost 5 bases to trimming and J lost 5 bases; unmatched junction nucleotides: 4. CDR3 coding DNA: TGTGCCAGCAGTCCAGGACAGGGAAATGAAAAACTGTTTTTT. It codes for CASSPGQGNEKLFF.

There are many counts of this clonotype. V is TRBV25-1 and J is TRBJ2-5; TRBD2 aligns across 7 bases. Germline values: CDR1 MGHDK, CDR2 SYGVNS. Trimming at V came to 5 bases and at J to 8 bases, leaving 8 bases not matched to a gene. CDR3 length: 13 residues. CDR3: CASSKRGGRTQYF. As DNA, the CDR3 is TGTGCCAGCAGTAAGAGGGGCGGGAGAACCCAGTACTTC.

The chain employs TRBV28 and TRBJ2-7; D gene uncertain. The germline gives CDR1 MDHEN, CDR2 SYDVKM. The CDR3 has 13 residues. The V end lost 6 bases, the J end lost 6 bases, and 15 bases lay between the germline ends. The chain's CDR3 is CASSPSSNSEQYV. CDR3 bases: TGTGCCAGCAGCCCCTCATCTAATTCCGAGCAGTACGTC.

This chain connects TRBV20-1 to TRBJ2-1, with a weak D call TRBD1 (7 bases). Germline V gene lookup returns CDR1 DFQATT and CDR2 SNEGSKA (reference sequence). V was shortened by 4 bases and J by 7 bases, with 14 bases between the two germline ends. The CDR3 sequence is 13 residues long. CDR3 sequence: CSAIRGTDNEQFF. The CDR3 nucleotides read TGCAGTGCTATTCGGGGGACAGATAATGAGCAGTTCTTC.

This clonotype was seen only a few times. The chain combines TRBV20-1 with TRBJ1-2; no reliable D call. The germline gives CDR1 DFQATT, CDR2 SNEGSKA (reference sequence). CDR3 length equals 11 residues. Deletions cut 3 bases from V and 3 bases from J, with 5 bases between. The CDR3 sequence: CSARNYYGYTF. As DNA, the CDR3 is TGCAGTGCTAGGAATTACTATGGCTACACCTTC.